These 30 T cell receptor beta chains share one sample of origin, sequenced in a study of T cells in Graves' hyperthyroidism and ophthalmopathy (dated by TCRdb to about 2019). Library preparation used multiplex PCR. This sample was sequenced with an Illumina HiSeq 2000. The TCR beta CDR3 regions were amplified from the RNA transcripts. The TCR CDR3 was subjected to a first round of RT-PCR using the HTBI primer set and the Qiagen OneStep RT-PCR kit. TCRdb reprocessing: public reads trimmed at Q25 with fastp, clones called with MiXCR, in-frame beta chains kept. All rows with the same CDR3 protein become a single entry with the most common DNA and genes. This sample is represented by about 340,000 distinct CDR3 sequences; around 20% of them were singletons. About 50% of the sample is held by the ten biggest clonotypes. Material for sequencing was blood. These receptors all come from a woman in her forties or fifties with Graves' hyperthyroidism.

This clonotype has a count of ten or more. The rearrangement joins TRBV7-3 to TRBJ2-7; 8 bases map to TRBD2. Germline-derived CDR1 and CDR2 are SGHTA and FQGTGA. The V gene end was trimmed by 5 bases and the J gene end by 7 bases; junction bases not matched to a gene: 13. CDR3 length equals 15 residues. CDR3 bases: TGTGCCAGCAGCCCGAATAGCGGGGAAACTAAAGAGCAGTACTTC. It yields the protein CASSPNSGETKEQYF.

This clonotype was observed at least ten times. The DNA of the CDR3 is TGTGCCAGCAGCCCTCATGAATCACGGGAAAAACTGTTTTTT. Translating gives CASSPHESREKLFF. This chain uses TRBV3-1 with TRBJ1-4, with unresolved D. V gave up 4 bases and J gave up 8 bases, with 14 bases separating them. The CDR3 runs 14 residues. Germline-derived CDR1 and CDR2 are LGHDT and YNNKEL (reference sequence). Full variable domain (outside the CDR3, taken from reference TRBV3-1 and TRBJ1-4): DTAVSQTPKYLVTQMGNDKSIKCEQNLGHDTMYWYKQDSKKFLKIMFSYNNKELIINETVPNRFSPKSPDKAHLNLHINSLELGDSAVYFCASSPHESREKLFFGSGTQLSVL.

Points on this clonotype: Possible read error: a much larger clone is one base away. The chain carries TRBV10-3 and TRBJ2-7, with 9 positions matching TRBD2. The CDR3 has 15 residues. CDR1 and CDR2 from the germline V gene are ENHRY and SYGVKD. The V and J ends lost 5 bases and 6 bases, in that order; junction bases with no gene match: 11. DNA for the CDR3: TGTGCCATCAGTTCAACCGGGACTAGCAGTTTCGAGCAGTACTTC. As protein: CAISSTGTSSFEQYF.

The chain employs TRBV30 and TRBJ1-6; TRBD1 might be the D (5 bases). This CDR3 has 14 residues. Germline V lookup: CDR1 GTSNPN, CDR2 SVGIG (reference sequence). V lost 4 bases and J lost 9, with 16 bases in between. CDR3 loop: CAWNQGRESSPLHF. Here the CDR3 DNA reads TGTGCCTGGAACCAAGGCAGGGAGAGTTCACCCCTCCACTTT.

A few counts support this clonotype. The gene calls are TRBV12-3 or TRBV12-4 and TRBJ1-3; D not resolved. This CDR3 has 12 residues. Trimming took off 6 bases at V and 7 bases at J, with 10 bases between the two ends. The CDR3 sequence is CASSINGNTIYF. The CDR3, as DNA: TGTGCCAGCAGCATTAACGGGAACACCATATATTTT.

Ten or more counts support this clonotype. This chain links TRBV7-3 with TRBJ1-1; D not certain. Germline CDR1 SGHTA, CDR2 FQGTGA. The CDR3 length is 13 residues. Deletions cut 2 bases from V and 3 bases from J, with 7 bases between. CDR3 loop: CASSLSEYTEAFF. As DNA, the CDR3 is TGTGCCAGCAGCTTATCAGAATACACTGAAGCTTTCTTT.

There are many counts of this clonotype. This rearrangement joins TRBV6-2 or TRBV6-3 to TRBJ2-1; D not certain. This CDR3 is 12 amino acids long. Germline-derived CDR1 and CDR2 are MNHEY and SVGEGT. Trimming took off 6 bases at V and 9 bases at J, with 12 bases between the two ends. CDR3: CASSIGPGEQFF. CDR3 sequence (DNA): TGTGCCAGCAGCATAGGGCCGGGTGAGCAGTTCTTC.

The chain has TRBV5-1 and TRBJ2-7; 8 nucleotides line up with TRBD1. Losses at the gene ends were 3 bases for V and 3 bases for J; bases not matched to a gene: 5. CDR3 length: 14 residues. CDR1 and CDR2 from the germline V gene are SGHRS and YFSETQ. The chain's CDR3 is CASSSRGTGYEQYF. CDR3 nucleotides: TGCGCCAGCAGCTCCCGGGGGACAGGCTACGAGCAGTACTTC.

The chain carries TRBV7-8 and TRBJ1-1; a weak D match, TRBD1 (5 bases). In germline, CDR1 is SGHVS, CDR2 FQNEAQ. The CDR3 runs to 11 residues. V lost 4 bases to trimming and J lost 9 bases, with 9 bases between them. CDR3 coding DNA: TGTGCCAGCAGCTGGGACCATAAAGCTTTCTTT. Translated, it gives CASSWDHKAFF. The full variable domain, in which reference TRBV7-8 and TRBJ1-1 provide the parts outside the CDR3, is GAGVSQSPRYKVAKRGQDVALRCDPISGHVSLFWYQQALGQGPEFLTYFQNEAQLDKSGLPSDRFFAERPEGSVSTLKIQRTQQEDSAVYLCASSWDHKAFFGQGTRLTVV.

The J gene is TRBJ2-7, the V gene TRBV6-9; a weak D match, TRBD2 (6 bases). The germline CDR1 and CDR2 sequences are MNHGY and SVAAGI. This CDR3 is built from 15 residues. V lost 6 bases and J lost 3, with 18 bases in between. The CDR3 DNA reads TGTGCCAGCAGATACGCGGCGGGACGGATCTACGAGCAGTACTTC. Its protein product is CASRYAAGRIYEQYF.

This clonotype was detected many times. The chain is built from TRBV28 and TRBJ2-7, with TRBD1 as a possible D gene (6 bases). This CDR3 has 14 residues. Trimming took off 9 bases at V and 3 bases at J, with 18 bases between the two ends. Germline CDR1 MDHEN, CDR2 SYDVKM. CDR3 sequence: CASMDSSKSYEQYF. CDR3 nucleotides: TGTGCCAGTATGGACAGTAGCAAAAGCTACGAGCAGTACTTC. The full variable domain, with the rest looked up from reference TRBV28 and TRBJ2-7, is DVKVTQSSRYLVKRTGEKVFLECVQDMDHENMFWYRQDPGLGLRLIYFSYDVKMKEKGDIPEGYSVSREKKERFSLILESASTNQTSMYLCASMDSSKSYEQYFGPGTRLTVT.

This chain joins TRBV14 and TRBJ1-5, with D perhaps TRBD1 (6 bases). V was clipped by 2 bases and J by 3 bases, with 38 bases between them. CDR1 and CDR2 from the germline V gene are SGHDN and FVKESK. The CDR3 covers 24 residues. The CDR3 coding sequence is TGTGCCAGCAGCCAACGCCCCCGTGGTGCACCAGGCAGGGTCCGGGACACCCTCAATCAGCCCCAGCATTTT. Its protein product is CASSQRPRGAPGRVRDTLNQPQHF. Supplemented by reference TRBV14 and TRBJ1-5, the full variable domain reads EAGVTQFPSHSVIEKGQTVTLRCDPISGHDNLYWYRRVMGKEIKFLLHFVKESKQDESGMPNNRFLAERTGGTYSTLKVQPAELEDSGVYFCASSQRPRGAPGRVRDTLNQPQHFGDGTRLSIL.

This clonotype showed up many times. The rearrangement joins TRBV27 to TRBJ1-2, with a tentative D call TRBD1 (6 bases). Trimming removed 4 bases at V and 4 bases at J, with 22 bases between. This CDR3 region has 17 residues. Germline V CDR1 and CDR2: MNHEY, SMNVEV (reference sequence). The CDR3 region has the DNA TGTGCCAGCAGTTCATCGTCGTGGGGGGGCTACGGCTATGGCTACACCTTC. Its protein is CASSSSSWGGYGYGYTF.

This clonotype was recorded once. The chain couples TRBV7-9 to TRBJ2-7, with 10 bases matching TRBD1. This CDR3 spans 17 amino acids. J lost 2 bases, V lost 3 bases, and 10 bases had no gene match. Germline CDR1 and CDR2: SEHNR and FQNEAQ (reference sequence). Written as DNA, the CDR3 is TGTGCCAGCAGCTTGCCTGGTAGGGACAGGGGCCCCTACGAGCAGTACTTC. This codes for CASSLPGRDRGPYEQYF.

In its sample, this clonotype was seen many times. J is TRBJ1-5 and V is TRBV30; 8 bases fit TRBD1. This CDR3 spans 13 amino acids. The ends lost 5 bases at V and 0 bases at J; junction bases unmatched: 0. Germline V gives CDR1 GTSNPN, CDR2 SVGIG (reference sequence). The DNA for the CDR3 is TGTGCCTGGGACAGGGGTAGCAATCAGCCCCAGCATTTT. This codes for CAWDRGSNQPQHF.

This clonotype was observed a few times. The CDR3 loop is CASSMGSHSYNEQFF. CDR3 sequence (DNA): TGTGCCAGTAGTATGGGTTCCCACTCCTACAATGAGCAGTTCTTC. The gene calls are TRBV19 and TRBJ2-1, with no clear D. The germline CDR1 and CDR2 sequences are LNHDA and SQIVND (reference sequence). The CDR3 runs 15 residues. The ends were cut back, 3 bases at V and 0 bases at J, with 9 bases in the middle.

This clonotype occurred a few times. The chain couples TRBV4-1 to TRBJ1-4, with a possible D match to TRBD1 (6 bases). The CDR3 contains 16 residues. The germline V gene has CDR1 MGHRA and CDR2 YSYEKL. The V end lost 0 bases, the J end lost 7 bases, and 15 bases lay between the germline ends. This CDR3 reads CASSQEGARGTEKLFF. In DNA form, the CDR3 reads TGCGCCAGCAGCCAAGAAGGTGCCAGGGGCACTGAAAAACTGTTTTTT.

This clonotype was picked up a small number of times. The chain uses TRBV24-1 and TRBJ1-2, with D hard to call. Trimming took off 10 bases at V and 7 bases at J, with 12 bases between the two ends. From germline, CDR1 is KGHDR and CDR2 SFDVKD. This CDR3 is built from 11 residues. DNA of the CDR3: TGTGCCACGCGAGGCTATGGTGGCTACACCTTC. Translation gives CATRGYGGYTF.

The CDR3 DNA sequence: TGTGCCAGCAGCTTAATCGGGGGGGCCGGGAATGAGCAGTTCTTC. Translation gives CASSLIGGAGNEQFF. V and J are TRBV7-3 and TRBJ2-1, with 8 positions matching TRBD2. The CDR3 runs to 15 residues. The junction had 6 bases not matched to a gene; V was cut back by 1 base and J by 7 bases. CDR1 is SGHTA, CDR2 FQGTGA, per germline.

The V call is TRBV5-1, the J call TRBJ2-7; 8 nucleotides agree with TRBD1. V dropped 3 bases and J dropped 5; count of bases not matched to a gene: 4. The germline V gene has CDR1 SGHRS and CDR2 YFSETQ. The CDR3 spans 13 residues. The CDR3 coding sequence is TGCGCCAGCAGCTCGGGACAGGTCAACGAGCAGTACTTC. Translation gives CASSSGQVNEQYF.

The chain couples TRBV12-3 or TRBV12-4 to TRBJ2-2; the D gene is possibly TRBD2 (5 bases). Trimming took off 7 bases at V and 6 bases at J, with 15 bases between the two ends. This CDR3 comprises 14 residues. The CDR3 loop is CASTPSGLSGELFF. The CDR3 nucleotides read TGTGCCAGCACCCCAAGCGGACTCTCCGGGGAGCTGTTTTTT.

This chain connects TRBV12-3 or TRBV12-4 to TRBJ2-1; 9 bases match TRBD1. The CDR3 runs 13 residues. Trimming cost V 1 base and J 8 bases; bases outside gene matches: 0. CDR3 sequence: CASSLDRGHEQFF. DNA of the CDR3: TGTGCCAGCAGTTTAGACAGGGGGCATGAGCAGTTCTTC.

At least ten counts were recorded for this clonotype. The chain recombines TRBV3-1 with TRBJ1-1; tentatively, D is TRBD1 (5 bases). The V gene lost 1 base and the J gene lost 1 base, with 7 bases spanning the gap. In germline, CDR1 is LGHDT, CDR2 YNNKEL (reference sequence). There are 14 residues in the CDR3. The CDR3 nucleotides are TGTGCCAGCAGCCAAGGGGGCGGGAACACTGAAGCTTTCTTT. Translating it yields CASSQGGGNTEAFF.

Only a few counts were recorded for this clonotype. The chain links TRBV28 to TRBJ2-6; D is uncertain. The CDR3 has 15 residues. The V gene's germline CDR1 is MDHEN and CDR2 SYDVKM. V was shortened by 4 bases and J by 1 base, with 8 bases between the two germline ends. CDR3 sequence reads: CASSSSGSGANVLTF. CDR3 in DNA: TGTGCCAGCAGTTCCTCGGGTTCTGGGGCCAACGTCCTGACTTTC.

This clonotype was detected only a few times. The gene calls are TRBV20-1 and TRBJ2-3; D unclear. The CDR3 spans 12 residues. Deletions cut 5 bases from V and 3 bases from J, with 9 bases between. Per germline, CDR1 DFQATT and CDR2 SNEGSKA (reference sequence). The DNA for the CDR3 is TGCAGTGCTCCATCGGTGACAGATACGCAGTATTTT. It is translated as CSAPSVTDTQYF.

To note about this clonotype: A much larger clone lies one base from this, so it may be a read error. V and J are TRBV7-2 and TRBJ2-6, with 8 nucleotides matching TRBD2. Germline trimming cut 2 bases from V and 2 bases from J; bases unmatched to any gene: 8. The CDR3 covers 18 residues. The germline V gene encodes CDR1 SGHTA and CDR2 FQGNSA. The CDR3 sequence: CASSLRGSGGAGANVLTF. The CDR3, as DNA: TGTGCCAGCAGCTTAAGGGGCAGCGGGGGTGCTGGGGCCAACGTCCTGACTTTC.

Many counts were recorded for this clonotype. CDR3 DNA: TGTGCCAGCAGCCTGGGACAGGGGGCGTATAGCAATCAGCCCCAGCATTTT. This encodes CASSLGQGAYSNQPQHF. J is TRBJ1-5 and V is TRBV11-2, with TRBD1 matching 12 bases. This CDR3 region has 17 residues. V shed 5 bases, J shed 0 bases, and the junction held 5 bases outside the gene matches. Germline V lookup: CDR1 SGHAT, CDR2 FQNNGV.

This clonotype was detected once. A much larger clone sits a single nucleotide away, making a read error possible. The chain has TRBV20-1 and TRBJ2-7; TRBD2 matches at 7 bases. From germline, CDR1 is DFQATT and CDR2 SNEGSKA (reference sequence). CDR3 size: 16 residues. Here the CDR3 DNA reads TGCAGCTTCGTAGATCGGGACGGGGGGAGGACCTACGAGCAGTACTTC. Residues: CSFVDRDGGRTYEQYF.

For this clonotype: This could be a read error, since a much larger clone is one nucleotide away. The chain couples TRBV25-1 to TRBJ2-2, with D maybe TRBD1 (6 bases). Germline CDR1 MGHDK, CDR2 SYGVNS. The CDR3 sequence is 13 residues long. V lost 7 bases to trimming and J lost 0 bases, with 6 bases between them. The CDR3 is CASNRANTGELFF. CDR3 DNA: TGTGCCAGCAACAGGGCGAACACCGGGGAGCTGTTTTTT.

This clonotype was detected a few times. The chain is built from TRBV2 and TRBJ1-3; D is unresolved. The length of the CDR3 is 15 residues. V was cut by 6 bases and J by 2 bases, with 14 bases left in between. Looked up from germline, CDR1 is SNHLY and CDR2 is FYNNEI. Written as DNA, the CDR3 is TGTGCCAGCAGCTTAGCACCTCGGACTGGAAACACCATATATTTT. Translated: CASSLAPRTGNTIYF.